A single sample gave rise to the 11 T cell receptor beta chains below, sequenced in a study of T cell changes during pregnancy in multiple sclerosis. The assay was immunoSEQ multiplex PCR, and TCRdb's table has in-frame clones only and misses some. The sample has approximately 48,000 clones, roughly 94% seen once. The specimen was CD8+ T cells from peripheral blood mononuclear cells, collected before pregnancy. The receptors shown here come from a female donor with multiple sclerosis, enrolled in a pregnancy study.

The rearrangement links TRBV27 to TRBJ1-2; TRBD1 is a possible D gene (6 bases). This CDR3 contains 17 residues. Per germline, CDR1 MNHEY and CDR2 SMNVEV (reference sequence). Trimming took off 5 bases at V and 5 bases at J, with 24 bases between the two ends. In DNA, the CDR3 is TGTGCCAGCAGTACCATACGGACAGCTATGAGCTCATATGGCTACACCTTC. Translation: CASSTIRTAMSSYGYTF.

The gene calls are TRBV19 and TRBJ1-1; D gene ambiguous. V dropped 1 base and J dropped 8 bases, with 8 bases sitting between them. Germline V gives CDR1 LNHDA, CDR2 SQIVND (reference sequence). The CDR3 loop spans 12 amino acids. CDR3 sequence (DNA): TGTGCCAGTAGTATAGCCCGGAGGGAAGCTTTCTTT. Protein sequence: CASSIARREAFF.

CDR3 protein: CASSPGFSNYGYTF. The CDR3 region has the DNA TGTGCCAGCAGTCCAGGGTTTTCCAACTATGGCTACACCTTC. This rearrangement joins TRBV7-9 to TRBJ1-2, with TRBD1 as a possible D gene (5 bases). Germline V lookup: CDR1 SEHNR, CDR2 FQNEAQ (reference sequence). The CDR3 has 14 amino acids. V was trimmed by 6 bases and J by 2 bases, leaving 13 bases between them.

The J gene is TRBJ1-4, the V gene TRBV11-2, with 11 bases aligning to TRBD1. Losses at the gene ends were 5 bases for V and 0 bases for J; bases not matched to a gene: 2. From germline, CDR1 is SGHAT and CDR2 FQNNGV. CDR3 length: 16 residues. CDR3 nucleotide sequence: TGTGCCAGCAGCACGGGACAGGGGGCAACTAATGAAAAACTGTTTTTT. As protein: CASSTGQGATNEKLFF. Full variable domain (rest looked up from reference TRBV11-2 and TRBJ1-4): EAGVAQSPRYKIIEKRQSVAFWCNPISGHATLYWYQQILGQGPKLLIQFQNNGVVDDSQLPKDRFSAERLKGVDSTLKIQPAKLEDSAVYLCASSTGQGATNEKLFFGSGTQLSVL.

The chain is built from TRBV4-2 and TRBJ1-1, with a tentative D call TRBD1 (6 bases). Trimming left V 3 bases short and J 4 bases short, with 18 bases between. The CDR3 consists of 16 residues. The germline V gene encodes CDR1 LGHNA and CDR2 YNFKEQ. Here the CDR3 DNA reads TGTGCCAGCAGCCAGAAGAATTCAGGGGCGGGCACTGAAGCTTTCTTT. Residues: CASSQKNSGAGTEAFF.

The CDR3 sequence is CASSQDRSSYYNEQFF. The CDR3 nucleotides read TGCGCCAGCAGCCAAGATCGGTCTAGCTACTACAATGAGCAGTTCTTC. V is TRBV4-3 and J is TRBJ2-1; D is perhaps TRBD2 (5 bases). The germline V gene encodes CDR1 LGHNA and CDR2 YSLEER. V was clipped by 0 bases and J by 3 bases, with 12 bases between them. The CDR3 loop spans 16 amino acids.

The genes are TRBV27 and TRBJ1-5; TRBD1 matches 8 bases. The CDR3 loop spans 14 amino acids. After removal of 6 bases from V and 6 bases from J, the junction contained 7 bases not matched to a gene. Germline V gives CDR1 MNHEY, CDR2 SMNVEV (reference sequence). Written as DNA, the CDR3 is TGTGCCAGCAGAGCAGGGACAGGACCTCAGCCCCAGCATTTT. As protein: CASRAGTGPQPQHF.

The J gene is TRBJ2-3, the V gene TRBV5-4; 12 nucleotides align to TRBD2. Germline CDR1 is SGHNT and CDR2 is YYREEE (reference sequence). This CDR3 spans 16 amino acids. Trimming removed 4 bases from V and 7 bases from J; junction bases left unmatched: 10. As DNA, the CDR3 is TGTGCCAGCAGCCCCGGGCTAGCGGGAGGGCTAAATACGCAGTATTTT. Residues: CASSPGLAGGLNTQYF. Full variable domain (rest looked up from reference TRBV5-4 and TRBJ2-3): ETGVTQSPTHLIKTRGQQVTLRCSSQSGHNTVSWYQQALGQGPQFIFQYYREEENGRGNFPPRFSGLQFPNYSSELNVNALELDDSALYLCASSPGLAGGLNTQYFGPGTRLTVL.

The rearrangement uses TRBV27 and TRBJ2-3; 9 bases are shared with TRBD2. CDR3 size: 16 residues. Germline loops: CDR1 MNHEY, CDR2 SMNVEV (reference sequence). V dropped 2 bases and J dropped 3; count of bases not matched to a gene: 6. This CDR3 reads CASSLGVAGVTDTQYF. In DNA form, the CDR3 reads TGTGCCAGCAGTTTAGGGGTAGCGGGAGTAACAGATACGCAGTATTTT.

This chain joins TRBV10-1 and TRBJ2-3; 7 bases match TRBD2. The CDR3 spans 16 residues. Germline V gives CDR1 WNHNN, CDR2 SYGVQD (reference sequence). With V trimmed by 3 bases and J by 5 bases, 11 bases remained unmatched. CDR3 region: CASSDERENIGDTQYF. CDR3 DNA sequence: TGCGCCAGCAGTGACGAGCGGGAAAATATAGGAGATACGCAGTATTTT.

This chain uses TRBV6-4 with TRBJ2-1, with D unclear. The V end lost 0 bases, the J end lost 7 bases, and 7 bases lay between the germline ends. Germline CDR1 reads MRHNA; CDR2 reads SNTAGT. The CDR3 sequence is 13 residues long. The CDR3 loop is CASSDSVQNEQFF. CDR3 DNA sequence: TGTGCCAGCAGTGACTCCGTACAGAATGAGCAGTTCTTC.